The entry that follows covers one TCR beta chain sequence. Its antigen remains unidentified. Base qualities were left out, and no much larger clone turns up one base away. This record comes from a study of blood T cell repertoires in COVID-19 (dated by TCRdb to the early 2020s). Context from the whole study: Collaborator samples came from the United States, Italy and Spain and covered acute and convalescent phases of COVID-19. The dataset comprised deeply sampled blood TCRbeta repertoires from subjects exposed to, actively infected with, or recovered from COVID-19. The material from the prospective study consisted of cDNA or gDNA derived from T cells, B-cell-depleted T cells, or PBMCs. Samples came from the ongoing ImmuneRACE study (first 160 participants) plus 1,254 subjects from 6 global collaborators. The sample metadata nearly always contained a de-identified subject ID, COVID-19 status, age in years and sex. The repertoires were released in a freely available public database intended as a resource for research on the immune response to SARS-CoV-2. Where available, HLA class I and class II types were obtained from metadata supplied by the sample provider rather than from assay-based typing. Broad study findings and their caveats: The amount of clinical and demographic metadata varied by source and participant and was provided uncurated.

One collaborating source in Seattle enrolled patients during active infection and followed them longitudinally through the course of disease. Each collaborating institution followed its own protocols to collect whole blood in K2EDTA tubes. For TCRbeta analysis, collaborators shipped samples as frozen whole blood, isolated PBMCs, or DNA extracted from either of those sample types. The immunoSEQ Assay, a bias-controlled multiplex PCR, was used to amplify TCRbeta CDR3 regions from genomic DNA. The paper's processing steps were these. Nucleated cell counts per sample were estimated from amplification of reference gene primers within the assay. To quantify the absolute abundance of each unique TCRbeta CDR3 rearrangement, sequence reads were collapsed and filtered. For each sample, productive Simpson clonality was calculated by taking the square root of Simpson's diversity index across productive rearrangements. TCRdb re-hosts the immuneACCESS table, in-frame sequences only. Its copies lack some clones; in the studies checked, an unresolved V gene accounts for under half of them, and the cause for the rest is not known. V and J calls and clone size are copied from that table; D and trimming were computed from the DNA. The sample includes around 290,000 clones, with just over 90% observed a single time. The top ten hold over 2% of the sample.

The material sequenced was peripheral blood. This receptor was obtained from a woman in her twenties or thirties with COVID-19, enrolled during active disease.

DNA sequence: TGTGCCAGCAGCCCCGACAGGGGGCCGGGACAGCCCCAGCATTTT. Its protein is CASSPDRGPGQPQHF. The rearrangement combines TRBV9 with TRBJ1-5; 10 central nucleotides agree with TRBD1. Here V drops 4 bases and J drops 7 bases, and the junction holds 8 bases not matched to any gene. In the germline V gene, CDR1 corresponds to SGDLS and CDR2 to YYNGEE. The CDR3 runs 15 residues from the cysteine to the phenylalanine. Just the 45-base CDR3 DNA is kept, in frame starting at base 1.